What follows are 18 T cell receptor beta chains derived from one specimen sequenced in a study of long-term antiretroviral therapy in people with HIV. An immunoSEQ assay, version v3.0, was performed at survey level. Clones were sequenced by immunoSEQ multiplex PCR, and TCRdb holds only the in-frame ones, with some missing. The sample has 25,000 to 35,000 clones; more than 70% are singletons. The sample was unsorted PBMCs, taken 0.8 years after starting antiretroviral therapy. Every receptor here comes from a woman aged 25 to 39 with HIV.

In regard to this clone: Distinct nucleotide sequences in the sample also encode this CDR3. V usage is TRBV15 and J usage is TRBJ1-5; TRBD1 is a possible D gene (5 bases). Trimming took off 0 bases at V and 3 bases at J, with 9 bases between the two ends. The CDR3 runs 15 residues. The V gene's germline CDR1 is LNHNV and CDR2 YYDKDF (reference sequence). CDR3 residues: CATSRDKGYNQPQHF. In DNA form, the CDR3 reads TGTGCCACCAGCAGAGATAAGGGGTACAATCAGCCCCAGCATTTT.

This clone was found a few times. The V gene is TRBV4-1, the J gene TRBJ1-2, with 7 bases matching TRBD1. The CDR3 has 14 amino acids. CDR1 and CDR2 from the germline V gene are MGHRA and YSYEKL. The J segment lost 8 bases and the V segment lost 0 bases, leaving 6 bases of the junction unmatched. CDR3 DNA sequence: TGCGCCAGCAGCCAAGAAGACAGGGTGAGAGGCTACACCTTC. Translating gives CASSQEDRVRGYTF.

This clone is medium-sized in the sample. The rearrangement joins TRBV6-1 to TRBJ1-2, with D maybe TRBD1 (5 bases). The germline V gene encodes CDR1 MNHNS and CDR2 SASEGT. The CDR3 covers 13 residues. Trimming took 3 bases from V and 6 from J, leaving 11 bases between them. CDR3 sequence (DNA): TGTGCCAGCAGTGAGGGGGGGAGCCATGGCTACACCTTC. Protein: CASSEGGSHGYTF.

The V call is TRBV19, the J call TRBJ2-1; either TRBD1 or TRBD2 may supply D (5 bases each). The V and J ends lost 3 bases and 2 bases respectively, with 11 bases between them. CDR1 is LNHDA and CDR2 is SQIVND in the germline V gene (reference sequence). CDR3 length equals 15 residues. CDR3 region: CASSIRDPPYNEQFF. The CDR3 DNA follows: TGTGCCAGTAGTATCAGGGACCCCCCCTACAATGAGCAGTTCTTC.

The chain recombines TRBV29-1 with TRBJ2-7; D uncertain. From germline, CDR1 is SQVTM and CDR2 ANQGSEA. The CDR3 covers 16 residues. V was shortened by 4 bases and J by 1 base, with 20 bases between the two germline ends. CDR3 DNA sequence: TGCAGCGTTGCCGACCCGTGGAAGCTAAGGTCCTACGAGCAGTACGTC. Translation gives CSVADPWKLRSYEQYV.

The chain's CDR3 is CASSLQGLENNEQFF. The CDR3 nucleotides are TGTGCCAGCAGCTTACAGGGGTTGGAGAACAATGAGCAGTTCTTC. The chain is built from TRBV11-3 and TRBJ2-1; a weak D match, TRBD1 (6 bases). Germline CDR1 is SGHNT and CDR2 is YENEEA. Trimming cost V 2 bases and J 5 bases, with 13 bases left between them. The CDR3 is made up of 15 amino acids.

The V gene is TRBV30, the J gene TRBJ2-2; 7 nucleotides line up with TRBD1. The CDR3 is 16 residues long. The V gene end was trimmed by 4 bases and the J gene end by 1 base; junction bases not matched to a gene: 9. Germline CDR1 and CDR2: GTSNPN and SVGIG (reference sequence). The CDR3 region is CAWMVTGTENTGELFF. The DNA of the CDR3 is TGTGCCTGGATGGTCACCGGGACAGAGAACACCGGGGAGCTGTTTTTT.

The J gene is TRBJ1-5, the V gene TRBV30; D gene unclear. CDR1 is GTSNPN, CDR2 SVGIG, per germline (reference sequence). The V end lost 0 bases, the J end lost 2 bases, and 29 bases lay between the germline ends. The CDR3 sequence is 21 residues long. The CDR3 DNA reads as TGTGCCTGGAGTGTAGGGAGTATATCGGGCCTTTCTGCGCCGGGCAATCAGCCCCAGCATTTT. It yields the protein CAWSVGSISGLSAPGNQPQHF. Variable domain in full (rest from reference TRBV30 and TRBJ1-5): SQTIHQWPATLVQPVGSPLSLECTVEGTSNPNLYWYRQAAGRGLQLLFYSVGIGQISSEVPQNLSASRPQDRQFILSSKKLLLSDSGFYLCAWSVGSISGLSAPGNQPQHFGDGTRLSIL.

The chain recombines TRBV11-2 with TRBJ1-4, with D unclear. V shed 5 bases and J shed 4 bases, with 17 bases lying between them. From germline, CDR1 is SGHAT and CDR2 FQNNGV. This CDR3 is built from 16 residues. In nucleotides, the CDR3 is TGTGCCAGCAGCCCCCTCTCGACAATCCTTAATGAAAAACTGTTTTTT. Encoded protein: CASSPLSTILNEKLFF.

V usage is TRBV6-1 and J usage is TRBJ1-2, with 9 bases aligning to TRBD1. CDR1 MNHNS and CDR2 SASEGT come from the germline V gene. V lost 7 bases to trimming and J lost 7 bases; unmatched junction nucleotides: 10. The length of the CDR3 is 14 residues. The CDR3 sequence: CASTVTGGYGGYTF. In nucleotides, the CDR3 is TGTGCCAGCACGGTGACAGGGGGTTATGGTGGCTACACCTTC.

The CDR3 DNA sequence: TGTGCCAGCAGCTTAATTACGGCAGGCGGTAGGGCAGATACGCAGTATTTT. Protein sequence: CASSLITAGGRADTQYF. The chain couples TRBV7-6 to TRBJ2-3; D gene unclear. Germline CDR1 reads SGHVS; CDR2 reads FNYEAQ. Trimming removed 2 bases from V and 4 bases from J, with 19 bases in between. The CDR3 covers 17 residues.

This chain uses TRBV30 with TRBJ1-5; TRBD1 agrees at 9 bases. Trimming cost V 4 bases and J 7 bases; bases outside gene matches: 8. CDR3 size: 14 residues. From germline, CDR1 is GTSNPN and CDR2 SVGIG (reference sequence). The CDR3 DNA reads TGTGCCTGGAATGCGGGACAGGGTGGACAGCCCCAGCATTTT. Amino acid sequence: CAWNAGQGGQPQHF. Drawing the rest from reference TRBV30 and TRBJ1-5, the complete variable domain is SQTIHQWPATLVQPVGSPLSLECTVEGTSNPNLYWYRQAAGRGLQLLFYSVGIGQISSEVPQNLSASRPQDRQFILSSKKLLLSDSGFYLCAWNAGQGGQPQHFGDGTRLSIL.

This chain joins TRBV29-1 and TRBJ1-1, with D maybe TRBD1 (6 bases). The germline V gene encodes CDR1 SQVTM and CDR2 ANQGSEA. V lost 7 bases and J 0 bases, leaving 12 bases between the germline ends. The CDR3 loop spans 13 amino acids. The CDR3 DNA is TGCAGCGGTAAGACAGGCTTGAACACTGAAGCTTTCTTT. Translating it yields CSGKTGLNTEAFF.

The rearrangement joins TRBV7-3 to TRBJ1-1, with no clear D. The germline V gene has CDR1 SGHTA and CDR2 FQGTGA. CDR3 length equals 13 residues. V lost 5 bases and J lost 8, with 15 bases in between. The CDR3 DNA follows: TGTGCCAGCAGCCCCAACCCGCAGGCGGAAGCTTTCTTT. Its protein product is CASSPNPQAEAFF. Full variable domain (missing parts from reference TRBV7-3 and TRBJ1-1): GAGVSQTPSNKVTEKGKYVELRCDPISGHTALYWYRQSLGQGPEFLIYFQGTGAADDSGLPNDRFFAVRPEGSVSTLKIQRTERGDSAVYLCASSPNPQAEAFFGQGTRLTVV.

The rearrangement links TRBV5-6 to TRBJ1-1; D is unresolved. This CDR3 comprises 15 residues. In germline, CDR1 is SGHDT, CDR2 YYEEEE. V was cut by 0 bases and J by 0 bases, with 9 bases left in between. As DNA, the CDR3 is TGTGCCAGCAGCTTGGAGGTTTCGGTGAACACTGAAGCTTTCTTT. Its protein product is CASSLEVSVNTEAFF. Based on the CDR3 plus reference TRBV5-6 and TRBJ1-1, the full variable domain is DAGVTQSPTHLIKTRGQQVTLRCSPKSGHDTVSWYQQALGQGPQFIFQYYEEEERQRGNFPDRFSGHQFPNYSSELNVNALLLGDSALYLCASSLEVSVNTEAFFGQGTRLTVV.

This clone showed up just a few times. This sequence joins TRBV6-5 and TRBJ1-6, with 7 bases that match TRBD1. V shed 10 bases and J 10 bases; nucleotides not matched to a gene: 7. CDR3 length: 12 residues. Germline V gene lookup returns CDR1 MNHEY and CDR2 SVGAGI. CDR3 residues: CATREGASPLHF. The CDR3 coding sequence is TGTGCCACACGGGAGGGGGCCTCACCCCTCCACTTT.

The chain carries TRBV11-2 and TRBJ2-3; no clear D. Between the trimmed V and J ends, which lost 0 bases and 3 bases, there was a span of 10 bases. Germline values: CDR1 SGHAT, CDR2 FQNNGV. This CDR3 is 15 amino acids long. The CDR3 nucleotides read TGTGCCAGCAGCTTAGATCCGGACCGTACAGATACGCAGTATTTT. Translated: CASSLDPDRTDTQYF.

In this sample, this clone turned up a few times. The chain carries TRBV5-1 and TRBJ2-7; possibly TRBD2 for D (5 bases). The CDR3 loop spans 12 amino acids. The germline V gene has CDR1 SGHRS and CDR2 YFSETQ. The V end was cut by 4 bases, the J end by 5 bases, with 10 bases between. This CDR3 reads CASSATGNEQYF. DNA of the CDR3: TGCGCCAGCAGCGCAACCGGGAACGAGCAGTACTTC.